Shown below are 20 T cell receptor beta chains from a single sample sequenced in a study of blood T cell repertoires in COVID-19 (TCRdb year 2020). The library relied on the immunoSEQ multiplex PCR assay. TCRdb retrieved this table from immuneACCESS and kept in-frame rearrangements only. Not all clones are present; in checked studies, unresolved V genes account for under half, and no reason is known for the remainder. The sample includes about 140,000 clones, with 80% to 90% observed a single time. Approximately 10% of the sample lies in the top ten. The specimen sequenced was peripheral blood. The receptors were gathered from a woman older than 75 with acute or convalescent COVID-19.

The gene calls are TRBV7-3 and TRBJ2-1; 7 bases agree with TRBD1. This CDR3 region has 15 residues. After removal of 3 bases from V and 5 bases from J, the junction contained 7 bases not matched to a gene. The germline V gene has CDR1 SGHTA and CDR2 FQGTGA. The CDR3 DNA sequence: TGTGCCAGCAGCTTCCGACAGGGAGACGACAATGAGCAGTTCTTC. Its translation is CASSFRQGDDNEQFF.

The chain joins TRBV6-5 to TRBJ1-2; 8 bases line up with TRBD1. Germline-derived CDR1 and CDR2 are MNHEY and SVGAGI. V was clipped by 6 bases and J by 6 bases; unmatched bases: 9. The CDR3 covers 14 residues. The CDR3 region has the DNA TGTGCCAGCAGAGCCGCCGACAGGGGCCATGGCTACACCTTC. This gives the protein CASRAADRGHGYTF.

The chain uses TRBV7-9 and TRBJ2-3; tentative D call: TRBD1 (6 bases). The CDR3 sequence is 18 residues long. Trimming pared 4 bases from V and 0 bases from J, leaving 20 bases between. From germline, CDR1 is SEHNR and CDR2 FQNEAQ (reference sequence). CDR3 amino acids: CASSSSWANRVSTDTQYF. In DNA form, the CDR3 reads TGTGCCAGCAGCTCCTCTTGGGCCAACAGGGTTAGCACAGATACGCAGTATTTT.

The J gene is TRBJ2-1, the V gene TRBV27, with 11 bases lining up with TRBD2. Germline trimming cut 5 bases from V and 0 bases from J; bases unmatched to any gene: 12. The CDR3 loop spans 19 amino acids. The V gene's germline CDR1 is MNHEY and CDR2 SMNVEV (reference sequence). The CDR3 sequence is CASSLRLAGLTNSYNEQFF. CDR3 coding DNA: TGTGCCAGCAGTCTAAGACTAGCGGGGTTAACTAACTCCTACAATGAGCAGTTCTTC.

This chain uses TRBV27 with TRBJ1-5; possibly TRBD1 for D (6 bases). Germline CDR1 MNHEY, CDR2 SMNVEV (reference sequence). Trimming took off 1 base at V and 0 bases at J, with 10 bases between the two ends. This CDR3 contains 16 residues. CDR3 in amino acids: CASSLFGTNSNQPQHF. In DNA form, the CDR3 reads TGTGCCAGCAGTTTATTTGGGACAAATAGCAATCAGCCCCAGCATTTT.

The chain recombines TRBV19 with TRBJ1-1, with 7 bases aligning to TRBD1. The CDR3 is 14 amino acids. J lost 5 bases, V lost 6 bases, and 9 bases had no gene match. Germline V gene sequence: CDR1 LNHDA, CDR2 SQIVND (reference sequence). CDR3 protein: CASRLGQVKTEAFF. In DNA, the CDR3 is TGTGCCAGTAGATTAGGACAGGTTAAAACTGAAGCTTTCTTT.

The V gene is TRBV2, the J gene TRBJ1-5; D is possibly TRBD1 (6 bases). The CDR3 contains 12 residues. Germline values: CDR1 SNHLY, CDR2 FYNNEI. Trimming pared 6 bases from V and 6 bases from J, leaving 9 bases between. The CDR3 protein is CASRGASQPQHF. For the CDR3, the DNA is TGTGCCAGCAGGGGGGCGAGTCAGCCCCAGCATTTT.

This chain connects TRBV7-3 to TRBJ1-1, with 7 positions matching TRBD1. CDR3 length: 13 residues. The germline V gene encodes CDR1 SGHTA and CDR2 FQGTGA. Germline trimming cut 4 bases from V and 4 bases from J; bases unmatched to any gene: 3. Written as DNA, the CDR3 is TGTGCCAGCAGCTCCAGGGGGGCCACTGAAGCTTTCTTT. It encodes CASSSRGATEAFF.

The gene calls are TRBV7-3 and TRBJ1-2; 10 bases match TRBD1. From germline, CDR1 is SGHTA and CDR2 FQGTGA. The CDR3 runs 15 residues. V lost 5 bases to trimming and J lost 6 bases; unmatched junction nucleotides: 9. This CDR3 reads CASSPLGTGEDGYTF. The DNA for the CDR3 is TGTGCCAGCAGCCCGTTAGGGACAGGGGAAGATGGCTACACCTTC.

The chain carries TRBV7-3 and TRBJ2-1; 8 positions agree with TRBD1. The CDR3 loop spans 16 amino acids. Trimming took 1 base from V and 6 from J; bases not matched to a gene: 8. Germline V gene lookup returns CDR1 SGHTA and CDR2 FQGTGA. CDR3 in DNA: TGTGCCAGCAGCTTAAATCAGGGGGCAATCGGCAATGAGCAGTTCTTC. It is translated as CASSLNQGAIGNEQFF.

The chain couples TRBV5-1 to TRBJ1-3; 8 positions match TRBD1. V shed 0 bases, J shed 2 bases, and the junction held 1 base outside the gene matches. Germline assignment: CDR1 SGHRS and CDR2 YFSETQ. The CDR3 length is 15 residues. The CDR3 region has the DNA TGCGCCAGCAGCTTGGAGACAGGGGCTGGAAACACCATATATTTT. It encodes CASSLETGAGNTIYF.

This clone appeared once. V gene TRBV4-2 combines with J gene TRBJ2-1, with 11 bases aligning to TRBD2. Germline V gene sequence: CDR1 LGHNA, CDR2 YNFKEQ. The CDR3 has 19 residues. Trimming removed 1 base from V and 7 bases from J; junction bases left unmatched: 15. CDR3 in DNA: TGTGCCAGCAGCCAAGTATCGCTAGCGGGGGGCGGGTTTCTTAATGAGCAGTTCTTC. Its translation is CASSQVSLAGGGFLNEQFF.

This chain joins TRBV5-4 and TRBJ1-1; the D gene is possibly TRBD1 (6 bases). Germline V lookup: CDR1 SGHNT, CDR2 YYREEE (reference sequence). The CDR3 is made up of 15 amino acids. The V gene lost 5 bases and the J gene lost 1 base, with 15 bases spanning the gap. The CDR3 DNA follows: TGTGCCAGCAGTCGTACAGGGTGGGGGAACACTGAAGCTTTCTTT. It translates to CASSRTGWGNTEAFF.

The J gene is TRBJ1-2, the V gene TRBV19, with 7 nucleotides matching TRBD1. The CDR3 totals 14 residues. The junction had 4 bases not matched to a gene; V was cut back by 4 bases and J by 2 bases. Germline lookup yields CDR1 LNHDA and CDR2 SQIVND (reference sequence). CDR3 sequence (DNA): TGTGCCAGTAGTACACAGGGGATCAACTATGGCTACACCTTC. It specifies CASSTQGINYGYTF.

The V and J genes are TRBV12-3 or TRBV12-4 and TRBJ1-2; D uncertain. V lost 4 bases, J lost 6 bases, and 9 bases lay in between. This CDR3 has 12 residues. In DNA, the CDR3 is TGTGCCAGCAGTTCGGGATTTGATGGCTACACCTTC. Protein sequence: CASSSGFDGYTF.

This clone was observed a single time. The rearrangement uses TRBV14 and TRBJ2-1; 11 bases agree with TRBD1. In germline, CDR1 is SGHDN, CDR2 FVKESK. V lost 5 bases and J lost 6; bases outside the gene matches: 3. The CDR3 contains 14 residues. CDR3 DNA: TGTGCCAGCAGCGGACAGGGGGCATTCAATGAGCAGTTCTTC. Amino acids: CASSGQGAFNEQFF.

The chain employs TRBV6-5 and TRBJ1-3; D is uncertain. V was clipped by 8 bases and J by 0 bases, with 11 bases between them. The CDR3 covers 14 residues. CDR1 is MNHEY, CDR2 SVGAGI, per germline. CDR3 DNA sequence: TGTGCCAGCTCGTTGGGCTTCTCTGGAAACACCATATATTTT. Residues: CASSLGFSGNTIYF.

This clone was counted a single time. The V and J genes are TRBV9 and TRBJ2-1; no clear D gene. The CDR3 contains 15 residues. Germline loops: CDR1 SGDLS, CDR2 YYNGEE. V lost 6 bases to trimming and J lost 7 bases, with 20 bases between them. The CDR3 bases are TGTGCCAGCATCGACTGGCAGTGGGTAAGGAATGAGCAGTTCTTC. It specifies CASIDWQWVRNEQFF. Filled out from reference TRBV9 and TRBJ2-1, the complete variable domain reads DSGVTQTPKHLITATGQRVTLRCSPRSGDLSVYWYQQSLDQGLQFLIQYYNGEERAKGNILERFSAQQFPDLHSELNLSSLELGDSALYFCASIDWQWVRNEQFFGPGTRLTVL.

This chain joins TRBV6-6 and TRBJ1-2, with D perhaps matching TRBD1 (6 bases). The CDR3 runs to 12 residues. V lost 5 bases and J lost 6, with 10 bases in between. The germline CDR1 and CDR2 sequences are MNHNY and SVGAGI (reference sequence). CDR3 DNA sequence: TGTGCCAGCAGTAAGGACAGCGATGGCTACACCTTC. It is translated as CASSKDSDGYTF.

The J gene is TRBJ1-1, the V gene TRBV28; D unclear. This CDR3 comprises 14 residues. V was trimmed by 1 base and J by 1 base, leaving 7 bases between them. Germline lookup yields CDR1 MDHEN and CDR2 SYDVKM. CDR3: CASSLYGRNTEAFF. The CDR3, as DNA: TGTGCCAGCAGTTTATACGGTAGGAACACTGAAGCTTTCTTT.